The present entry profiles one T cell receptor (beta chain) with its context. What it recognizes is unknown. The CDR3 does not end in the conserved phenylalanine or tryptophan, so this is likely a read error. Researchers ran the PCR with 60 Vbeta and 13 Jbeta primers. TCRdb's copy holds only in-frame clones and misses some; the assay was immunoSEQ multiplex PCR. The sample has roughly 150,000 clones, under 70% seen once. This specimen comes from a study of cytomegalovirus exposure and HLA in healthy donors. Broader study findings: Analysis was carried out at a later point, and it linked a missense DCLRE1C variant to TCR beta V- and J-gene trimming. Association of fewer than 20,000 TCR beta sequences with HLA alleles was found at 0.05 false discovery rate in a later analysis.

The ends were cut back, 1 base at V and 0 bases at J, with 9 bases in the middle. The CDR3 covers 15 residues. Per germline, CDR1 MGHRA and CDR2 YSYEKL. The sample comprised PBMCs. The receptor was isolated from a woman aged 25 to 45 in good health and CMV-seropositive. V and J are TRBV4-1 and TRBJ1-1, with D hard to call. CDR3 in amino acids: CASSQGRLMNTEAFL. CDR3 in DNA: TGCGCCAGCAGCCAAGGCAGGCTGATGAACACTGAAGCTTTCCTT.